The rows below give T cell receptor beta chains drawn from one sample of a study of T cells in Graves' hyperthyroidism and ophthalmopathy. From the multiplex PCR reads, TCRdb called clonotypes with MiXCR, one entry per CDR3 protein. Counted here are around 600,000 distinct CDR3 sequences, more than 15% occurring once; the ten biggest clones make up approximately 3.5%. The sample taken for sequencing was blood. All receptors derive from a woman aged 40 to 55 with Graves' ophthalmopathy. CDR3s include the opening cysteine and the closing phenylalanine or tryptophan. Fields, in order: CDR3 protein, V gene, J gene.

CDR3: CASSVDSSGNTIYF; V: TRBV18; J: TRBJ1-3
CDR3: CASSDLDSTPSETQYF; V: TRBV2; J: TRBJ2-5
CDR3: CASSGTGLAGGNEQFF; V: TRBV11-3; J: TRBJ2-1
CDR3: CASSPRGQPQHF; V: TRBV12-3/TRBV12-4; J: TRBJ1-5
CDR3: CASSASSGGLPQHF; V: TRBV9; J: TRBJ1-5
CDR3: CASSPAGGEGEKLFF; V: TRBV5-1; J: TRBJ1-4
CDR3: CASSQDGGERQGSTYEQYF; V: TRBV4-1; J: TRBJ2-7
CDR3: CASSALSMYEQYF; V: TRBV6-1; J: TRBJ2-7
CDR3: CASSLGSGGGKLFF; V: TRBV7-9; J: TRBJ1-4
CDR3: CASSEGTGRGSGELFF; V: TRBV12-3/TRBV12-4; J: TRBJ2-2
CDR3: CASSLRLAGGPRDTQYF; V: TRBV12-3/TRBV12-4; J: TRBJ2-3
CDR3: CASKLGEANYGYTF; V: TRBV6-1; J: TRBJ1-2
CDR3: CASSPRMSLHELFF; V: TRBV18; J: TRBJ2-2
CDR3: CASSFQGTVPNQPQHF; V: TRBV12-3/TRBV12-4; J: TRBJ1-5
CDR3: CASSPPAGDTQYF; V: TRBV18; J: TRBJ2-3
CDR3: CATNDREASNEQYF; V: TRBV24-1; J: TRBJ2-7
CDR3: CASSLSWLAGAINEQFF; V: TRBV28; J: TRBJ2-1
CDR3: CASKGSSNQPQHF; V: TRBV6-1; J: TRBJ1-5
CDR3: CASFSRVLSIPGENTGELFF; V: TRBV28; J: TRBJ2-2
CDR3: CASSLAGGPLNEQFF; V: TRBV28; J: TRBJ2-1
CDR3: CASSLAVWDLSSGANVLTF; V: TRBV11-2; J: TRBJ2-6
CDR3: CASSESQGALTNEKLFF; V: TRBV2; J: TRBJ1-4
CDR3: CASSEPGEGETQYF; V: TRBV2; J: TRBJ2-5
CDR3: CASSSHLAGSYEQYF; V: TRBV28; J: TRBJ2-7
CDR3: CASSQGGDNTGELFF; V: TRBV2; J: TRBJ2-2
CDR3: CASRIRGGTEKLFF; V: TRBV6-1; J: TRBJ1-4
CDR3: CAWSATGLGTEAFF; V: TRBV30; J: TRBJ1-1
CDR3: CASTLPTGRAFF; V: TRBV28; J: TRBJ1-1
CDR3: CASSLESTQGQSNQPQHF; V: TRBV7-9; J: TRBJ1-5
CDR3: CASSLVGLAGGEDEQYF; V: TRBV5-1; J: TRBJ2-7
CDR3: CASSEWRLRGYTF; V: TRBV2; J: TRBJ1-2
CDR3: CASSYARRAKFTEAFF; V: TRBV6-1; J: TRBJ1-1
CDR3: CASQGGYEQYF; V: TRBV2; J: TRBJ2-7
CDR3: CATALALAGGTDTQYF; V: TRBV6-1; J: TRBJ2-3
CDR3: CASSGDRGGGQPQHF; V: TRBV2; J: TRBJ1-5
CDR3: CASSLELVGNEQSF; V: TRBV5-1; J: TRBJ2-1
CDR3: CASTLRSGGQEKLFF; V: TRBV4-1; J: TRBJ1-4
CDR3: CASSRQQNTEAFF; V: TRBV28; J: TRBJ1-1
CDR3: CSAADRALNSPLHF; V: TRBV20-1; J: TRBJ1-6
CDR3: CSANIGGNTEAFF; V: TRBV20-1; J: TRBJ1-1
CDR3: CASSTGAGELFF; V: TRBV28; J: TRBJ2-2
CDR3: CASSRTGYSYEQYF; V: TRBV18; J: TRBJ2-7
CDR3: CASSSGGRVGETQYF; V: TRBV11-2; J: TRBJ2-5
CDR3: CASSETRVLQYF; V: TRBV6-1; J: TRBJ2-3
CDR3: CASSGPGQATYEQYF; V: TRBV28; J: TRBJ2-7
CDR3: CASSKQGSTEAFF; V: TRBV11-1; J: TRBJ1-1
CDR3: CASSPPVGADTQYF; V: TRBV18; J: TRBJ2-3
CDR3: CASSLGGQVNTEAFF; V: TRBV5-1; J: TRBJ1-1